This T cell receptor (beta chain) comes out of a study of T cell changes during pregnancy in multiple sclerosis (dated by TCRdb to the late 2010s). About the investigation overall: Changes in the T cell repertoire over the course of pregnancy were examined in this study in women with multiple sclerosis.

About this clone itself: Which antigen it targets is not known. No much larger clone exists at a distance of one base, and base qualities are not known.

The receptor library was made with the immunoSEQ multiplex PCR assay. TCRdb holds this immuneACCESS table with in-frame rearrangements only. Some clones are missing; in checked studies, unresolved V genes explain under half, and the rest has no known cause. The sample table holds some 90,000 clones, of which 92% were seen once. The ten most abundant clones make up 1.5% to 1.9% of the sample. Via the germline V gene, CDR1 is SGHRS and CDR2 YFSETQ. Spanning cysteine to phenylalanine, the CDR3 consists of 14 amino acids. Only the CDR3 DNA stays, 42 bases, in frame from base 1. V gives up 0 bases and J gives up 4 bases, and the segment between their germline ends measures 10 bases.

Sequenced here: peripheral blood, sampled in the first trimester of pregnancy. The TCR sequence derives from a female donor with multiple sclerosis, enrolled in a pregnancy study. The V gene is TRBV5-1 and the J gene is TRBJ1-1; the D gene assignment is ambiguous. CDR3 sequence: CASSLAAGLTEAFF. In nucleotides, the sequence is TGCGCCAGCAGCTTGGCCGCAGGACTCACTGAAGCTTTCTTT.